These 32 T cell receptor beta chains were sequenced from one sample in a study of control samples from healthy donors and cancer patients. Here immunoSEQ multiplex PCR was the method, and the copy in TCRdb shows in-frame clones only, minus some. The sample shows some 150,000 clones, more than 85% of them seen only once. The sequenced sample consisted of blood. These receptors all stem from a young man in good health.

The CDR3 sequence: CASSERAGGFNEQFF. The DNA of the CDR3 is TGCGCCAGCAGTGAAAGAGCGGGGGGGTTCAATGAGCAGTTCTTC. The V and J genes are TRBV10-1 and TRBJ2-1, with TRBD2 matching 10 bases. Germline V lookup: CDR1 WNHNN, CDR2 SYGVQD (reference sequence). V shed 3 bases and J 6 bases; nucleotides not matched to a gene: 5. The length of the CDR3 is 15 residues.

V and J are TRBV12-5 and TRBJ1-5, with a possible D match to TRBD1 (5 bases). The CDR3 totals 13 residues. The V gene lost 6 bases and the J gene lost 5 bases, with 11 bases spanning the gap. Germline V gene lookup returns CDR1 LGHNT and CDR2 FRNRAP. CDR3 loop: CASGGGGHQPQHF. CDR3 DNA: TGTGCTAGTGGAGGTGGGGGTCATCAGCCCCAGCATTTT. The full variable domain, in which reference TRBV12-5 and TRBJ1-5 provide the parts outside the CDR3, is DARVTQTPRHKVTEMGQEVTMRCQPILGHNTVFWYRQTMMQGLELLAYFRNRAPLDDSGMPKDRFSAEMPDATLATLKIQPSEPRDSAVYFCASGGGGHQPQHFGDGTRLSIL.

V gene TRBV27 combines with J gene TRBJ2-7; 9 bases line up with TRBD1. The J segment lost 6 bases and the V segment lost 5 bases, leaving 2 bases of the junction unmatched. Per germline, CDR1 MNHEY and CDR2 SMNVEV (reference sequence). This CDR3 is built from 12 residues. The CDR3 sequence: CASSTGGGEQYF. CDR3 nucleotide sequence: TGTGCCAGCAGTACAGGGGGCGGCGAGCAGTACTTC.

The V and J genes are TRBV2 and TRBJ2-5, with TRBD1 identical over 9 bases. From germline, CDR1 is SNHLY and CDR2 FYNNEI. The CDR3 is 15 residues long. Germline trimming cut 6 bases from V and 4 bases from J; bases unmatched to any gene: 9. This chain's CDR3 is CASRKTGGGGETQYF. The CDR3 coding sequence is TGTGCCAGCAGGAAGACAGGGGGAGGCGGAGAGACCCAGTACTTC. Full variable domain (remainder filled in from reference TRBV2 and TRBJ2-5): EPEVTQTPSHQVTQMGQEVILRCVPISNHLYFYWYRQILGQKVEFLVSFYNNEISEKSEIFDDQFSVERPDGSNFTLKIRSTKLEDSAMYFCASRKTGGGGETQYFGPGTRLLVL.

The sample holds one count of this clone. V usage is TRBV15 and J usage is TRBJ1-2; no reliable D call. Germline V CDR1 and CDR2: LNHNV, YYDKDF (reference sequence). V was pared by 5 bases and J by 3 bases, with 10 bases between. There are 13 residues in the CDR3. This CDR3 is CATSADFYYGYTF. For the CDR3, the DNA is TGTGCCACCAGCGCGGACTTTTACTATGGCTACACCTTC.

CDR3 amino acids: CASSLGTFEPQHF. The DNA of the CDR3 is TGTGCCAGCAGCTTGGGGACATTTGAGCCCCAGCATTTT. This chain uses TRBV5-5 with TRBJ1-5; D possibly corresponds to TRBD1 (5 bases). The CDR3 has 13 amino acids. The V gene's germline CDR1 is SGHKS and CDR2 YYEKEE (reference sequence). Trimming left V 0 bases short and J 8 bases short, with 9 bases between.

The rearrangement uses TRBV11-2 and TRBJ1-5; no clear D. Trimming pared 5 bases from V and 4 bases from J, leaving 15 bases between. CDR1 is SGHAT and CDR2 is FQNNGV in the germline V gene. The CDR3 extends over 15 amino acids. The DNA for the CDR3 is TGTGCCAGCAGCGAATCAGCAAGAGGTAATCAGCCCCAGCATTTT. This translates into CASSESARGNQPQHF. Variable domain in full (rest from reference TRBV11-2 and TRBJ1-5): EAGVAQSPRYKIIEKRQSVAFWCNPISGHATLYWYQQILGQGPKLLIQFQNNGVVDDSQLPKDRFSAERLKGVDSTLKIQPAKLEDSAVYLCASSESARGNQPQHFGDGTRLSIL.

The table lists this clone with a count of one. The chain uses TRBV7-3 and TRBJ2-1, with 8 bases identical to TRBD1. CDR1 and CDR2 from the germline V gene are SGHTA and FQGTGA. J was trimmed by 9 bases and V by 4 bases; bases with no gene match: 14. This CDR3 spans 16 amino acids. This CDR3 reads CASSSYRTGKGGEQFF. The CDR3 DNA sequence: TGTGCCAGCAGCTCCTATCGGACAGGGAAGGGTGGTGAGCAGTTCTTC.

The chain is built from TRBV19 and TRBJ1-1; TRBD1 agrees at 7 bases. Germline CDR1 LNHDA, CDR2 SQIVND (reference sequence). The CDR3 runs to 15 residues. J was trimmed by 2 bases and V by 8 bases; bases with no gene match: 11. The CDR3 bases are TGTGCCAGTCGTGAACAGGGGACATACAACACTGAAGCTTTCTTT. This codes for CASREQGTYNTEAFF.

The chain has TRBV19 and TRBJ1-4; D may be TRBD1 (5 bases). Germline assignment: CDR1 LNHDA and CDR2 SQIVND (reference sequence). V lost 5 bases and J lost 1, with 14 bases in between. The CDR3 contains 16 residues. CDR3 nucleotides: TGTGCCAGTAGTCTGACGGGGGATATAACTAATGAAAAACTGTTTTTT. It is translated as CASSLTGDITNEKLFF.

This clone showed up just once. The chain employs TRBV23-1 and TRBJ1-2; the match to TRBD1 covers 8 bases. TRBV23-1 is known as an ORF, though its function is uncertain. Trimming removed 7 bases from V and 5 bases from J; junction bases left unmatched: 9. This CDR3 has 14 amino acids. The CDR3 region has the DNA TGCGCCAGCAAAGAAGACAGGGGAGCTTATGGCTACACCTTC. This sequence encodes CASKEDRGAYGYTF.

This clone was seen a handful of times. The chain employs TRBV12-5 and TRBJ2-7, with unresolved D. There are 13 residues in the CDR3. The V end lost 8 bases, the J end lost 0 bases, and 11 bases lay between the germline ends. CDR1 and CDR2 from the germline V gene are LGHNT and FRNRAP. The CDR3 coding sequence is TGTGCTAGTATTCCGGCCTACTCCTACGAGCAGTACTTC. Protein: CASIPAYSYEQYF.

V and J are TRBV29-1 and TRBJ1-2, with a possible D match to TRBD1 (5 bases). The length of the CDR3 is 13 residues. Germline assignment: CDR1 SQVTM and CDR2 ANQGSEA. Trimming removed 5 bases at V and 2 bases at J, with 12 bases between. The CDR3 nucleotides read TGCAGCGTTTCCAGGGATTACAACTATGGCTACACCTTC. Amino acids: CSVSRDYNYGYTF.

The chain uses TRBV7-2 and TRBJ2-7, with 9 bases matching TRBD1. The CDR3 totals 16 residues. The junction had 4 bases not matched to a gene; V was cut back by 1 base and J by 0 bases. CDR1 and CDR2 from the germline V gene are SGHTA and FQGNSA. CDR3: CASSLGGTGSSYEQYF. The CDR3 DNA is TGTGCCAGCAGCTTAGGTGGGACAGGGAGCTCCTACGAGCAGTACTTC.

The chain uses TRBV7-9 and TRBJ1-2; no firm D call. The CDR3 contains 14 residues. From germline, CDR1 is SEHNR and CDR2 FQNEAQ (reference sequence). V lost 5 bases and J 8 bases, leaving 18 bases between the germline ends. The CDR3: CASSPGASLLGYTF. The CDR3 DNA is TGTGCCAGCAGCCCCGGAGCATCCCTTTTGGGCTACACCTTC.

The chain uses TRBV24-1 and TRBJ2-2; 7 bases are a match to TRBD2. Losses at the gene ends were 3 bases for V and 4 bases for J; bases not matched to a gene: 4. This CDR3 comprises 15 residues. CDR1 and CDR2 (germline): KGHDR, SFDVKD. CDR3 in amino acids: CATSDDPGGTGELFF. CDR3 in DNA: TGTGCCACCAGTGATGACCCGGGGGGCACCGGGGAGCTGTTTTTT.

The chain combines TRBV6-5 with TRBJ2-2; the D gene is possibly TRBD1 (6 bases). Germline CDR1 and CDR2: MNHEY and SVGAGI. This CDR3 is built from 14 residues. The germline V and J ends were trimmed by 5 bases and 2 bases, with 9 bases remaining between them. CDR3 nucleotide sequence: TGTGCCAGCAGTCACAGGGCTAACACCGGGGAGCTGTTTTTT. Its protein is CASSHRANTGELFF.

The V gene is TRBV19, the J gene TRBJ2-1; 13 bases fit TRBD2. The germline CDR1 and CDR2 sequences are LNHDA and SQIVND (reference sequence). V gave up 6 bases and J gave up 8 bases; unmatched junction bases: 10. The CDR3 extends over 16 amino acids. The CDR3 region is CASRTAGTSGADEQFF. In DNA, the CDR3 is TGTGCCAGTAGAACCGCCGGGACTAGCGGGGCGGATGAGCAGTTCTTC.

The chain has TRBV7-6 and TRBJ1-1; D unclear. CDR1 and CDR2 (germline): SGHVS, FNYEAQ. Trimming shortened V by 0 bases and J by 0 bases, and 8 bases separated the two germline ends. This CDR3 is built from 15 residues. DNA for the CDR3: TGTGCCAGCAGCTTAGCGCTGGGTATGAACACTGAAGCTTTCTTT. Its protein product is CASSLALGMNTEAFF.

This rearrangement joins TRBV18 to TRBJ1-3; weak D call: TRBD1 (6 bases). The CDR3 is 13 residues long. The V gene lost 3 bases and the J gene lost 9 bases, with 12 bases spanning the gap. Germline V gene sequence: CDR1 KGHSH, CDR2 LQKENI. In DNA form, the CDR3 reads TGTGCCAGCTCACCGCTACAGGGTACCACCATATATTTT. This encodes CASSPLQGTTIYF.

To note about this clone: The same CDR3 also results from other DNA sequences found in this sample. The chain employs TRBV6-5 and TRBJ2-3; 9 bases match TRBD2. The CDR3 totals 16 residues. V was clipped by 2 bases and J by 3 bases; unmatched bases: 6. CDR1 is MNHEY, CDR2 SVGAGI, per germline. Here the CDR3 reads CASSYGRGGRTDTQYF. The CDR3 DNA follows: TGTGCCAGCAGTTACGGGCGGGGGGGGAGGACAGATACGCAGTATTTT.

The chain has TRBV6-4 and TRBJ1-2; 7 bases agree with TRBD1. CDR1 is MRHNA and CDR2 is SNTAGT in the germline V gene. J was trimmed by 0 bases and V by 6 bases; bases with no gene match: 7. The CDR3 consists of 15 residues. CDR3 nucleotides: TGTGCCAGCAGCCTAAGTACAGGGGCTAACTATGGCTACACCTTC. Its protein product is CASSLSTGANYGYTF.

J is TRBJ1-4 and V is TRBV19; D is unresolved. This CDR3 is 14 amino acids long. Germline-derived CDR1 and CDR2 are LNHDA and SQIVND (reference sequence). Trimming removed 3 bases at V and 1 base at J, with 6 bases between. The CDR3 nucleotides are TGTGCCAGTAGTATCGTGATAACTAATGAAAAACTGTTTTTT. It translates to CASSIVITNEKLFF.

The chain has TRBV19 and TRBJ1-1; D gene ambiguous. The CDR3 is made up of 14 amino acids. Germline V gene sequence: CDR1 LNHDA, CDR2 SQIVND (reference sequence). Trimming left V 2 bases short and J 4 bases short, with 11 bases between. CDR3 sequence reads: CASSITGMVTEAFF. In DNA form, the CDR3 reads TGTGCCAGTAGTATAACGGGGATGGTCACTGAAGCTTTCTTT.

On this clone itself: The sample holds other DNA sequences that translate to the same CDR3. J is TRBJ1-6 and V is TRBV19; 8 positions agree with TRBD1. The length of the CDR3 is 15 residues. CDR1 LNHDA and CDR2 SQIVND come from the germline V gene (reference sequence). The trim removed 5 bases at V and 5 bases at J, leaving 5 bases unmatched. The chain's CDR3 is CASSPTGGDNSPLHF. Written as DNA, the CDR3 is TGTGCCAGTAGTCCTACAGGGGGGGATAATTCACCCCTCCACTTT.

The V gene is TRBV27, the J gene TRBJ2-7, with D possibly being TRBD1 or TRBD2 (8 bases each). Germline loops: CDR1 MNHEY, CDR2 SMNVEV (reference sequence). Deletions cut 3 bases from V and 6 bases from J, with 15 bases between. This CDR3 spans 14 amino acids. CDR3 nucleotides: TGTGCCAGCAGTTTTCAGGGGGCGGGGGGCGAGCAGTACTTC. Protein: CASSFQGAGGEQYF.

The rearrangement uses TRBV5-4 and TRBJ2-2; 9 bases map to TRBD2. CDR3 length: 16 amino acids. Unmatched junction bases numbered 4, after V lost 0 bases and J lost 4 bases. In germline, CDR1 is SGHNT, CDR2 YYREEE (reference sequence). Here the CDR3 reads CASSLVAGDLTGELFF. The CDR3 nucleotides read TGTGCCAGCAGCTTGGTAGCGGGGGATCTCACCGGGGAGCTGTTTTTT.

This clone was picked up one time. The chain couples TRBV5-1 to TRBJ1-1; a possible D gene is TRBD1 (6 bases). Trimming removed 0 bases from V and 4 bases from J, with 13 bases in between. The CDR3 has 15 residues. Germline lookup yields CDR1 SGHRS and CDR2 YFSETQ. The CDR3 loop reads CASSLELGARTEAFF. The CDR3 DNA reads as TGCGCCAGCAGCTTGGAGTTGGGGGCGCGCACTGAAGCTTTCTTT. Full variable domain (outside the CDR3, taken from reference TRBV5-1 and TRBJ1-1): KAGVTQTPRYLIKTRGQQVTLSCSPISGHRSVSWYQQTPGQGLQFLFEYFSETQRNKGNFPGRFSGRQFSNSRSEMNVSTLELGDSALYLCASSLELGARTEAFFGQGTRLTVV.

This clone was seen just once. The gene calls are TRBV28 and TRBJ1-1; 7 nucleotides line up with TRBD1. Germline values: CDR1 MDHEN, CDR2 SYDVKM. The CDR3 is made up of 13 amino acids. V was pared by 8 bases and J by 11 bases, with 14 bases of the junction left unmatched. CDR3 sequence reads: CASLRDSSVGAFF. For the CDR3, the DNA is TGTGCCAGCCTCCGGGACAGCTCGGTAGGGGCTTTCTTT.

The rearrangement uses TRBV30 and TRBJ2-5, with TRBD1 identical over 7 bases. CDR3 size: 15 residues. Germline CDR1 reads GTSNPN; CDR2 reads SVGIG (reference sequence). The V gene end was trimmed by 3 bases and the J gene end by 5 bases; junction bases not matched to a gene: 12. The CDR3 reads CAWRGRQGSFETQYF. The DNA of the CDR3 is TGTGCCTGGAGGGGGAGACAGGGTAGTTTCGAGACCCAGTACTTC.

The J gene is TRBJ2-7, the V gene TRBV5-1, with D perhaps given as TRBD1 or TRBD2 (5 bases each). In germline, CDR1 is SGHRS, CDR2 YFSETQ. The CDR3 extends over 14 amino acids. The V end lost 1 base, the J end lost 0 bases, and 8 bases lay between the germline ends. CDR3 in DNA: TGCGCCAGCAGCTTGATGGGGGACTCCTACGAGCAGTACTTC. It codes for CASSLMGDSYEQYF.

The chain is built from TRBV5-1 and TRBJ2-2, with D perhaps matching TRBD1 (5 bases). The ends were cut back, 9 bases at V and 3 bases at J, with 12 bases in the middle. CDR1 SGHRS and CDR2 YFSETQ come from the germline V gene. The CDR3 is 13 residues long. The CDR3 DNA reads as TGCGCCACCCTGGACACCGACACCGGGGAGCTGTTTTTT. It specifies CATLDTDTGELFF.